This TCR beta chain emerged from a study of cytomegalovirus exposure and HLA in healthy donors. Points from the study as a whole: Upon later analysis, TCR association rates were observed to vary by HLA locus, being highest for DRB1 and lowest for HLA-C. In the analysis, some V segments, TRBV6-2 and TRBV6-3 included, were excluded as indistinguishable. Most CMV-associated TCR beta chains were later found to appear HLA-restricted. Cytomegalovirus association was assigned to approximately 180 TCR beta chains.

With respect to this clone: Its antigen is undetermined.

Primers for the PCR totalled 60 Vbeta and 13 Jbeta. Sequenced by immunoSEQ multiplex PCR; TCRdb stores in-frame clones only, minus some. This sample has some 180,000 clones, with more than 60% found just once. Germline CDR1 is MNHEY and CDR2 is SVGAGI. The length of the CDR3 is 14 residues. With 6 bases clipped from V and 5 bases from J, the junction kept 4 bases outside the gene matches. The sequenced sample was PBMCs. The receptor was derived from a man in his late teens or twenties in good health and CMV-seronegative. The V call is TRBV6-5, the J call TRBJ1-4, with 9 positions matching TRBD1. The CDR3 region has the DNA TGTGCCAGCAGCCGGGACAGGGCCAATGAAAAACTGTTTTTT. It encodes CASSRDRANEKLFF.